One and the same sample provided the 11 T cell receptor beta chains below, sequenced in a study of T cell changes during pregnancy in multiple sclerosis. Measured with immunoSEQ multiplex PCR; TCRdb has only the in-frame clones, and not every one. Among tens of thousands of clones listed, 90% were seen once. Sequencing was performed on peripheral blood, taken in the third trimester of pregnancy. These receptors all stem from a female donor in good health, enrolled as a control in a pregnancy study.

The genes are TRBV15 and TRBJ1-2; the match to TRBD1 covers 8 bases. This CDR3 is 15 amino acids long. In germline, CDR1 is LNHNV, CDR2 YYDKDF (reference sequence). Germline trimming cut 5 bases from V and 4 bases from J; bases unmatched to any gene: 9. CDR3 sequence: CATSFDRGQLYGYTF. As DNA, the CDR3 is TGTGCCACCAGCTTCGACAGGGGCCAACTCTATGGCTACACCTTC. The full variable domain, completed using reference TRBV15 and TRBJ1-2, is DAMVIQNPRYQVTQFGKPVTLSCSQTLNHNVMYWYQQKSSQAPKLLFHYYDKDFNNEADTPDNFQSRRPNTSFCFLDIRSPGLGDTAMYLCATSFDRGQLYGYTFGSGTRLTVV.

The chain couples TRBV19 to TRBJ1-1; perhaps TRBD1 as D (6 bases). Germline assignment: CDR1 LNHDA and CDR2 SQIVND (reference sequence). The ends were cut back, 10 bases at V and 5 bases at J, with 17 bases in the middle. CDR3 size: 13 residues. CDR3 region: CATGGGVGTEAFF. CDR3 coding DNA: TGTGCCACCGGGGGGGGCGTGGGGACTGAAGCTTTCTTT.

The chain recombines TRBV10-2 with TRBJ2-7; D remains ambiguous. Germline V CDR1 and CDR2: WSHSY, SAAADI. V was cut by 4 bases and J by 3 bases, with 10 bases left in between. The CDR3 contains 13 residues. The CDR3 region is CASSGSFGYEQYF. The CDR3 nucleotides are TGCGCCAGCAGTGGGAGTTTCGGCTACGAGCAGTACTTC.

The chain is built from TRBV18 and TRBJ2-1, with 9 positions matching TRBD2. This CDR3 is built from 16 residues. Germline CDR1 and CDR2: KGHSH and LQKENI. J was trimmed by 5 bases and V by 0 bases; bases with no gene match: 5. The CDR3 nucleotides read TGTGCCAGCTCACCACCAAGCGGGGGGAGACACAATGAGCAGTTCTTC. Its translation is CASSPPSGGRHNEQFF.

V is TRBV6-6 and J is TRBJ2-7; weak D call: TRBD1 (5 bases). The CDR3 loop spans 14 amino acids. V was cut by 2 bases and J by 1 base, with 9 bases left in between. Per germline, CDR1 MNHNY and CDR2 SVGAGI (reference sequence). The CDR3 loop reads CASSYGAASYEQYF. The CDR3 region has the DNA TGTGCCAGCAGTTACGGGGCCGCTTCCTACGAGCAGTACTTC.

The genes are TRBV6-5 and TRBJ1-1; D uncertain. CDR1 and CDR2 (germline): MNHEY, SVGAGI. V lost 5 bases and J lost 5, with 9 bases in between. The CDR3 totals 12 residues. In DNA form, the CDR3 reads TGTGCCAGCAGTCGGGTTGAAACTGAAGCTTTCTTT. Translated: CASSRVETEAFF.

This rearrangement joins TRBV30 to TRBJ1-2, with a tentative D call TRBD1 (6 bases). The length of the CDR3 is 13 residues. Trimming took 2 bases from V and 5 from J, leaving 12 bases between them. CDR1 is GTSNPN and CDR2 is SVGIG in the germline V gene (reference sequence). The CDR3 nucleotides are TGTGCCTGGAGTTTGGGGGCGCGGTATGGCTACACCTTC. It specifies CAWSLGARYGYTF.

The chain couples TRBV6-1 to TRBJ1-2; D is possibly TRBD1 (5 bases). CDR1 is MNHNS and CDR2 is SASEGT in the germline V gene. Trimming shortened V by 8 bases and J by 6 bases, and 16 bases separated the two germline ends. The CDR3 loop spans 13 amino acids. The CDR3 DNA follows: TGTGCCAGCCGGGGGGGAGGCTTAAATGGCTACACCTTC. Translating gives CASRGGGLNGYTF.

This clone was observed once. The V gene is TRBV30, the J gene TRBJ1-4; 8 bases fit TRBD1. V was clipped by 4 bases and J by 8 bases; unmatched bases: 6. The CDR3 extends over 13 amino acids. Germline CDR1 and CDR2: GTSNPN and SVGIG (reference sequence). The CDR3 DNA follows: TGTGCCTGGACACCAGGGGGCGTCGAAAAACTGTTTTTT. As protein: CAWTPGGVEKLFF. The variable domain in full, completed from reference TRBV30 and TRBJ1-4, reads SQTIHQWPATLVQPVGSPLSLECTVEGTSNPNLYWYRQAAGRGLQLLFYSVGIGQISSEVPQNLSASRPQDRQFILSSKKLLLSDSGFYLCAWTPGGVEKLFFGSGTQLSVL.

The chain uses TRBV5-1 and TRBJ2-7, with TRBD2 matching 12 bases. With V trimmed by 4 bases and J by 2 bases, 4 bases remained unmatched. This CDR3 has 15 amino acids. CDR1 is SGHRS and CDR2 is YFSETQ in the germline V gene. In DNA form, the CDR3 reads TGCGCCAGCAGCCCAAGACTAGCGGGAGCCTACGAGCAGTACTTC. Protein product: CASSPRLAGAYEQYF.

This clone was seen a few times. The CDR3 nucleotides are TGTGCCATCAGTGAGACTGATGAAAAACTGTTTTTT. It specifies CAISETDEKLFF. This chain uses TRBV10-3 with TRBJ1-4; D is unclear. CDR1 and CDR2 from the germline V gene are ENHRY and SYGVKD. The CDR3 is made up of 12 amino acids. Trimming removed 2 bases from V and 6 bases from J, with 4 bases in between.